The 9 T cell receptor beta chains in this list originate from one sample, sequenced in a study of T cell repertoires in cytomegalovirus infection. For these receptors, no antigen is known. MiXCR was run by TCRdb on the reads, yielding one entry per CDR3 protein. Altogether fewer than 950,000 distinct CDR3 sequences are present, approximately 32% being singletons, with the ten largest covering 9.5% to 15%. The source material was cultured CD8+ T cells from PBMCs, sampled from culture after CMV antigen stimulation. These TCRs come from a human donor in good health (CMV status not recorded). Some clones in this sample may be carry-over from other donors' samples.

The chain has TRBV5-6 and TRBJ2-7, with D perhaps TRBD1 (5 bases). Per the germline V gene, CDR1 is SGHDT and CDR2 is YYEEEE. The CDR3 is 15 amino acids. V lost 0 bases and J lost 6, with 16 bases in between. This CDR3 is CASSLGGASAREQYF. The CDR3 coding sequence is TGTGCCAGCAGCTTGGGTGGGGCGTCCGCGCGCGAGCAGTACTTC.

This clonotype was counted at least ten times. DNA of the CDR3: TGTGCCAGCAGCTTACGAGGGGGACTCACCGGGGAGCTGTTTTTT. Encoded protein: CASSLRGGLTGELFF. The rearrangement links TRBV7-8 to TRBJ2-2; the D call may be TRBD1 or TRBD2 (6 bases each). Deletions cut 2 bases from V and 4 bases from J, with 11 bases between. This CDR3 region has 15 residues. Germline CDR1 is SGHVS and CDR2 is FQNEAQ. Supplemented by reference TRBV7-8 and TRBJ2-2, the full variable domain reads GAGVSQSPRYKVAKRGQDVALRCDPISGHVSLFWYQQALGQGPEFLTYFQNEAQLDKSGLPSDRFFAERPEGSVSTLKIQRTQQEDSAVYLCASSLRGGLTGELFFGEGSRLTVL.

This clonotype was counted only a few times. Relative to the germline gene, one junction end is altered; a read error may explain this. CDR3: CATSRVPSGGAMDEQFF. As DNA, the CDR3 is TGTGCCACCAGCAGAGTACCTAGCGGGGGGGCCATGGATGAGCAGTTCTTT. The chain carries TRBV15 and TRBJ2-1; 12 nucleotides line up with TRBD2. This CDR3 region has 17 residues. The V gene's germline CDR1 is LNHNV and CDR2 YYDKDF (reference sequence). The complete variable domain, with remaining parts taken from reference TRBV15 and TRBJ2-1, reads DAMVIQNPRYQVTQFGKPVTLSCSQTLNHNVMYWYQQKSSQAPKLLFHYYDKDFNNEADTPDNFQSRRPNTSFCFLDIRSPGLGDTAMYLCATSRVPSGGAMDEQFFGPGTRLTVL.

This clonotype has ten or more counts. The chain joins TRBV10-3 to TRBJ2-1, with TRBD2 matching 7 bases. The CDR3 is 16 amino acids. J lost 1 base, V lost 4 bases, and 7 bases had no gene match. Germline V gene sequence: CDR1 ENHRY, CDR2 SYGVKD. CDR3 in DNA: TGTGCCATCAGTGGGTCCTACGGGGGGTCCTACAATGAGCAGTTCTTC. Amino acids: CAISGSYGGSYNEQFF.

The sample holds a few counts of this clonotype. V usage is TRBV7-6 and J usage is TRBJ2-2; 9 positions agree with TRBD1. This CDR3 is 16 amino acids long. From germline, CDR1 is SGHVS and CDR2 FNYEAQ. V shed 3 bases and J 4 bases; nucleotides not matched to a gene: 6. CDR3 nucleotides: TGTGCCAGCAGCTTTGGACAGGGGTTAAGCACCGGGGAGCTGTTTTTT. Its translation is CASSFGQGLSTGELFF.

This clonotype was detected only a few times. The chain is built from TRBV7-9 and TRBJ1-4; 10 nucleotides align to TRBD1. The CDR3 runs to 15 residues. After removal of 5 bases from V and 5 bases from J, the junction contained 5 bases not matched to a gene. The V gene's germline CDR1 is SEHNR and CDR2 FQNEAQ (reference sequence). CDR3 nucleotides: TGTGCCAGCAGCCCTAGGGACAGGGGAAATGAAAAACTGTTTTTT. Protein product: CASSPRDRGNEKLFF.

The V gene is TRBV28, the J gene TRBJ1-5; D gene unclear. Trimming left V 7 bases short and J 4 bases short, with 8 bases between. The CDR3 is 12 residues long. Looked up from germline, CDR1 is MDHEN and CDR2 is SYDVKM. DNA of the CDR3: TGTGCCAGCACGGGCGTAAATCAGCCCCAGCATTTT. It translates to CASTGVNQPQHF.

A few counts support this clonotype. This chain uses TRBV27 with TRBJ1-6; 9 bases map to TRBD1. V lost 3 bases, J lost 9 bases, and 3 bases stayed unmatched. The CDR3 runs 14 residues. In germline, CDR1 is MNHEY, CDR2 SMNVEV (reference sequence). CDR3: CASSFGTGFSPLHF. The CDR3 nucleotides read TGTGCCAGCAGTTTCGGGACAGGGTTTTCACCCCTCCACTTT.

This clonotype was found a few times. The genes are TRBV7-9 and TRBJ1-1; unclear D gene. Germline V gene lookup returns CDR1 SEHNR and CDR2 FQNEAQ (reference sequence). The CDR3 has 12 residues. Trimming pared 11 bases from V and 5 bases from J, leaving 15 bases between. CDR3 in amino acids: CACGSRRTEAFF. CDR3 in DNA: TGTGCCTGCGGGAGCAGAAGGACTGAAGCTTTCTTT.